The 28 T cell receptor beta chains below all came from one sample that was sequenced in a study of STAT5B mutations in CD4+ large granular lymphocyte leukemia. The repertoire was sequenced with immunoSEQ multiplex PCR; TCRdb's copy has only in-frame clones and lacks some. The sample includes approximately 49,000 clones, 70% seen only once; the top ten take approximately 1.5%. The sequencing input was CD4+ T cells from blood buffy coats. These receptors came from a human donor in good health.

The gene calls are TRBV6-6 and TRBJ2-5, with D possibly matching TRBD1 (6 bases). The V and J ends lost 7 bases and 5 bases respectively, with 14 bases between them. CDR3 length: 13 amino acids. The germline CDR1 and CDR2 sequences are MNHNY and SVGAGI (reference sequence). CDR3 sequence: CASTKQGAETQYF. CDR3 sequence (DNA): TGTGCCAGCACTAAACAGGGCGCGGAGACCCAGTACTTC.

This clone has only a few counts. The CDR3 nucleotides read TGTGCCACCCAACCCCACGATAACTATGGCTACACCTTC. Its protein is CATQPHDNYGYTF. The chain employs TRBV28 and TRBJ1-2; D gene uncertain. Germline loops: CDR1 MDHEN, CDR2 SYDVKM. The CDR3 has 13 amino acids. The germline V and J ends were trimmed by 10 bases and 1 base, with 13 bases remaining between them.

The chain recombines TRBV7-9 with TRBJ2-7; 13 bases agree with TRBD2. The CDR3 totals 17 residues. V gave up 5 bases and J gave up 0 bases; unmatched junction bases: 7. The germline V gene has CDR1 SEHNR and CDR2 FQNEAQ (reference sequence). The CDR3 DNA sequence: TGTGCCAGCAGCCTGGGACTAGCGGGGCCGGCCTCCTACGAGCAGTACTTC. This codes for CASSLGLAGPASYEQYF.

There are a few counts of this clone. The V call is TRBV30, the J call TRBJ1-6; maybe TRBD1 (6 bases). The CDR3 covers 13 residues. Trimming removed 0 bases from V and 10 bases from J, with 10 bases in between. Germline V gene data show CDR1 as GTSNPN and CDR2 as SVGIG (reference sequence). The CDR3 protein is CAWSVNQGSPLHF. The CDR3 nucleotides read TGTGCCTGGAGTGTAAATCAGGGGTCACCCCTCCACTTT.

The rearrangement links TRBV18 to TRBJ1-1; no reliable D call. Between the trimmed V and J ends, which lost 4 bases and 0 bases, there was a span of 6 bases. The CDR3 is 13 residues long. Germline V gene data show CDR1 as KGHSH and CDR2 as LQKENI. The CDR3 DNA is TGTGCCAGCTCACAGACGGTGAACACTGAAGCTTTCTTT. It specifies CASSQTVNTEAFF.

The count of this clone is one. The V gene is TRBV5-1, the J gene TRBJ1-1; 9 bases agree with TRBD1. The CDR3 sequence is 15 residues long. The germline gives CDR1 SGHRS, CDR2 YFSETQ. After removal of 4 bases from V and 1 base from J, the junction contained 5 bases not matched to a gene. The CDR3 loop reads CASSLGQGKNTEAFF. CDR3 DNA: TGCGCCAGCAGCCTGGGACAGGGAAAGAACACTGAAGCTTTCTTT.

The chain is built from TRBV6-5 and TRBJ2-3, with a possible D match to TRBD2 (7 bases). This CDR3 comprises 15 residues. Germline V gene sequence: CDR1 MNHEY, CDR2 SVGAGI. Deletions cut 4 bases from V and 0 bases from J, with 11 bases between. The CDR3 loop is CASSWGGSSTDTQYF. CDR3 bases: TGTGCCAGCAGTTGGGGGGGCAGTAGCACAGATACGCAGTATTTT.

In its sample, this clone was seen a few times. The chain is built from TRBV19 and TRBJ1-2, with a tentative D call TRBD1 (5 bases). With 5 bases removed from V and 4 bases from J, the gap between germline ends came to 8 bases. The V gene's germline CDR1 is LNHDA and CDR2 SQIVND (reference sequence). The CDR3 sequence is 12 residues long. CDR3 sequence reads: CASSGGTYGYTF. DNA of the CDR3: TGTGCCAGTAGTGGGGGAACCTATGGCTACACCTTC.

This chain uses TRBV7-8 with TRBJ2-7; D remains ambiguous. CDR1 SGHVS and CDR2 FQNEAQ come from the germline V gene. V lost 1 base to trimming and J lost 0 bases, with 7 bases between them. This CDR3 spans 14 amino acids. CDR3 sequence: CASSLGAASYEQYF. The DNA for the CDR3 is TGTGCCAGCAGCTTAGGGGCGGCCTCCTACGAGCAGTACTTC.

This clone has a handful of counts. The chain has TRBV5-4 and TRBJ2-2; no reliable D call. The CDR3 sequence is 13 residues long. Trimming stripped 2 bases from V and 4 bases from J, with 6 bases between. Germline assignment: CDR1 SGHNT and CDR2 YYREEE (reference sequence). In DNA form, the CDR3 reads TGTGCCAGCAGCTTATGGGGCACCGGGGAGCTGTTTTTT. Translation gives CASSLWGTGELFF.

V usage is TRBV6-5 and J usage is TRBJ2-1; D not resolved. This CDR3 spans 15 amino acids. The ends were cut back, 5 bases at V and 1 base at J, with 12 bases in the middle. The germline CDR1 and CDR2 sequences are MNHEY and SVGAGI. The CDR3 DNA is TGTGCCAGCAGTCCTCAGTTTACATCCTACAATGAGCAGTTCTTC. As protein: CASSPQFTSYNEQFF.

CDR3 DNA: TGTGCCAGTAGTAGGGACAGGGGACTGTTTTTT. Its translation is CASSRDRGLFF. The chain employs TRBV19 and TRBJ1-4, with 10 bases fitting TRBD1. With 4 bases clipped from V and 13 bases from J, the junction kept 0 bases outside the gene matches. The CDR3 sequence is 11 residues long. CDR1 is LNHDA and CDR2 is SQIVND in the germline V gene (reference sequence).

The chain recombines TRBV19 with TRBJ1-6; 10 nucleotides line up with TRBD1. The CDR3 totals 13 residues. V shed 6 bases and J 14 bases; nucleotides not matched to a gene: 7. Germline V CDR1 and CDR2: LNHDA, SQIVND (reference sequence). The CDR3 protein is CASSQTGGRALHF. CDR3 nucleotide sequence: TGTGCCAGTAGCCAGACAGGGGGCCGGGCCCTCCACTTT.

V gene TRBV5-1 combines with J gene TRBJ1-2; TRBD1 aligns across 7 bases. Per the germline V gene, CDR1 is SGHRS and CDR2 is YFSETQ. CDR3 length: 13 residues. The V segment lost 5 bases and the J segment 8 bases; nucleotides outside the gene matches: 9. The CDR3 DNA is TGCGCCAGCAGGGCGACAGGGTCTGAGGGCTACACCTTC. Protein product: CASRATGSEGYTF.

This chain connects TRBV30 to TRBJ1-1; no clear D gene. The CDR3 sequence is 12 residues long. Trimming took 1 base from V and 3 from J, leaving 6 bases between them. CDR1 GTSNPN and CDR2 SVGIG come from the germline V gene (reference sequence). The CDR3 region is CAWSGSHTEAFF. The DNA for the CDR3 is TGTGCCTGGAGTGGTTCCCACACTGAAGCTTTCTTT.

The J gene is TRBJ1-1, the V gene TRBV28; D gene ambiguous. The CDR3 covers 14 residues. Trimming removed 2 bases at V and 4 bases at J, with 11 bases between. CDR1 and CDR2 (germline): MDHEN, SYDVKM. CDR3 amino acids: CASSLQLEGTEAFF. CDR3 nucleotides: TGTGCCAGCAGTTTACAGTTGGAAGGCACTGAAGCTTTCTTT.

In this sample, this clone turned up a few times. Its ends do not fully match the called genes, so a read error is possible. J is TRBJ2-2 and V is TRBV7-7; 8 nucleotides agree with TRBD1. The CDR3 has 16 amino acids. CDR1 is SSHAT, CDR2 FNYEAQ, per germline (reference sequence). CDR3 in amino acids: CASSPQGAGNTGELFF. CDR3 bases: TGTGCTAGCAGCCCTCAGGGGGCGGGTAACACCGGGGAGCTGTTTTTT. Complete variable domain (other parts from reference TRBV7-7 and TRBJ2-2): GAGVSQSPRYKVTKRGQDVTLRCDPISSHATLYWYQQALGQGPEFLTYFNYEAQPDKSGLPSDRFSAERPEGSISTLTIQRTEQRDSAMYRCASSPQGAGNTGELFFGEGSRLTVL.

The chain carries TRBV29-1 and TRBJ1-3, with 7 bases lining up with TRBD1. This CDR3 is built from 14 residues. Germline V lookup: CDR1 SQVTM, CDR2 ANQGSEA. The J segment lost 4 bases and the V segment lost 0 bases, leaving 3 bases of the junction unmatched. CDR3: CSVEEQGIGNTIYF. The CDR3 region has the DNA TGCAGCGTTGAAGAACAGGGGATCGGAAACACCATATATTTT.

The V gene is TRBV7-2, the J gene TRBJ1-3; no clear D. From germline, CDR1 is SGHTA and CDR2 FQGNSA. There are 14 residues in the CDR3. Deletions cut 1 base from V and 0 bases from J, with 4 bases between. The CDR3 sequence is CASSLVGSGNTIYF. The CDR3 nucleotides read TGTGCCAGCAGCTTAGTTGGCTCTGGAAACACCATATATTTT.

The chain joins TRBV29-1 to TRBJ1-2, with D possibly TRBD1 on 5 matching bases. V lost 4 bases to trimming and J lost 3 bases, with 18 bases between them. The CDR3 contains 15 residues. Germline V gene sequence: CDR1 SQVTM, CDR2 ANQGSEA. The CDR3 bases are TGCAGCGTTGCTGGGACGGACGCCTTTTACTATGGCTACACCTTC. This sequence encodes CSVAGTDAFYYGYTF.

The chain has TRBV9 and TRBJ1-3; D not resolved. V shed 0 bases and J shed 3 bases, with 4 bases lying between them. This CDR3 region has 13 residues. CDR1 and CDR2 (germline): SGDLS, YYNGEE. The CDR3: CASSVANGNTIYF. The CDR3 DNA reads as TGTGCCAGCAGCGTAGCGAATGGAAACACCATATATTTT. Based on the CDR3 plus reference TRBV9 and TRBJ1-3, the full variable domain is DSGVTQTPKHLITATGQRVTLRCSPRSGDLSVYWYQQSLDQGLQFLIQYYNGEERAKGNILERFSAQQFPDLHSELNLSSLELGDSALYFCASSVANGNTIYFGEGSWLTVV.

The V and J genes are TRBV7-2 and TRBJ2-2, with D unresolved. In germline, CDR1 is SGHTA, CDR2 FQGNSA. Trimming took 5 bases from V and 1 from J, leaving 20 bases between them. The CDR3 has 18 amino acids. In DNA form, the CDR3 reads TGTGCCAGCAGCCCCCGGTTCCTAGGCCGCGGGAACACCGGGGAGCTGTTTTTT. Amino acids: CASSPRFLGRGNTGELFF.

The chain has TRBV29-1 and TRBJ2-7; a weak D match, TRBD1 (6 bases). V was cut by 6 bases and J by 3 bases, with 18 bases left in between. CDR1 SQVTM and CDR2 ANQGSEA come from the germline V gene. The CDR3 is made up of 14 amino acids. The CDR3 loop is CSVIIGTSLYEQYF. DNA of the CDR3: TGCAGCGTCATTATAGGGACATCGCTCTACGAGCAGTACTTC.

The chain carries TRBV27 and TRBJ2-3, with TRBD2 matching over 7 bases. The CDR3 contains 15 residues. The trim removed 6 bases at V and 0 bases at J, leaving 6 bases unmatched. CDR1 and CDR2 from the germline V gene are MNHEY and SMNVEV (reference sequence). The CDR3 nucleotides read TGTGCCAGCAGCTTCTTCGGGGGGAGCACAGATACGCAGTATTTT. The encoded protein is CASSFFGGSTDTQYF.

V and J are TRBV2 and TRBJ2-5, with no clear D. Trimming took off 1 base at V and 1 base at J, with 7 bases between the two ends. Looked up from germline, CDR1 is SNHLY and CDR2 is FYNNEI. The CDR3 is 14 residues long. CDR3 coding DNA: TGTGCCAGCAGTGAAGTCGGTACCCAAGAGACCCAGTACTTC. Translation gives CASSEVGTQETQYF.

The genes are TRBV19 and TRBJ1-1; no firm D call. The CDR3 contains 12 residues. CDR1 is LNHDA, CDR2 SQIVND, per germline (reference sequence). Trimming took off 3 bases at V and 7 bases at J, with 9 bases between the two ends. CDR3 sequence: CASSIRLGEAFF. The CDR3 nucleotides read TGTGCCAGTAGTATCAGGCTTGGTGAAGCTTTCTTT.

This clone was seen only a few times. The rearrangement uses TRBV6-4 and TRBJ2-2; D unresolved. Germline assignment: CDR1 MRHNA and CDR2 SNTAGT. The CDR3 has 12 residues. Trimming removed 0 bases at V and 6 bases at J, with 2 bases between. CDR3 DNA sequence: TGTGCCAGCAGTGACTCAGCCGGGGAGCTGTTTTTT. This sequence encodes CASSDSAGELFF.

The CDR3 region has the DNA TGTGCCATCAGTGAGTCGTCGCCCGGAATAGCGGGGGAAGGCGGGGAGCTGTTTTTT. The encoded protein is CAISESSPGIAGEGGELFF. The chain is built from TRBV10-3 and TRBJ2-2; 9 bases are a match to TRBD2. Germline V gene lookup returns CDR1 ENHRY and CDR2 SYGVKD. J was trimmed by 7 bases and V by 0 bases; bases with no gene match: 15. This CDR3 region has 19 residues.